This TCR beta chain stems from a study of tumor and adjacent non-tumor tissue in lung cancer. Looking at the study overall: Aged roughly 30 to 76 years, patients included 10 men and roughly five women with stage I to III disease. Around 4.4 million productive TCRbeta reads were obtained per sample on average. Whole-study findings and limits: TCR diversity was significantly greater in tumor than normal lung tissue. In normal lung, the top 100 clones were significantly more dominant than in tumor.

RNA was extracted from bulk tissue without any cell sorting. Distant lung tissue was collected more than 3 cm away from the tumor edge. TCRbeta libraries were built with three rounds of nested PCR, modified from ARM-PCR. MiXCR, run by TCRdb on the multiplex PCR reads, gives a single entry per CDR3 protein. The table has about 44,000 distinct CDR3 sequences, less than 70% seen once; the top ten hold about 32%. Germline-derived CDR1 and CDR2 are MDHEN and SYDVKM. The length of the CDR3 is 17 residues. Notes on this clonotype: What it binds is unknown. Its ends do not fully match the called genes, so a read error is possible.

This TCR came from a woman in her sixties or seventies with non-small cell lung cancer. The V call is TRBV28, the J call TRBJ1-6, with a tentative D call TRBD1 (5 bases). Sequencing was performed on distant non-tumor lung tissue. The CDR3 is CSSSSSGPGSYNSPLQF. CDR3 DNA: TGTTCCAGCAGTTCCTCGGGACCTGGCTCCTATAATTCACCCCTCCAGTTT.